These T cell receptor beta chains were read from a single sample in a study of cytomegalovirus exposure and HLA in healthy donors. Profiling relied on immunoSEQ multiplex PCR, and the TCRdb table lists in-frame clones only, not all of them. This repertoire shows around 150,000 clones, 65% to 70% found once; its top ten account for 4% to 5.5%. Input material: PBMCs. These receptors were obtained from a woman aged 18-29 years in good health and CMV-seropositive. CDR3s leave out the opening cysteine and the closing phenylalanine or tryptophan.

TRBV12-5 | ASGLVFDEQF
TRBV6-5 | ASSGTGVFREKLF
TRBV27 | ASSLFGGGYEQY
TRBV7-3 | ASSDQGNEQF
TRBV7-7 | ASSTQVGSQETQY
TRBV2 | ASTRDRDIEGYT
TRBV7-6 | ASSLSGGLDTQY
TRBV4-3 | ASSQEEGLNTIY
TRBV6-1 | ASSVQGQTYMNTEAF
TRBV9 | ASSVTSVTDTQY
TRBV19 | ASRVAGGPKDTQY
TRBV6-1 | ASSEVTGYGYT
TRBV29-1 | SVVSRRETQY
TRBV27 | ASSERGIYEQY